At least ten counts were recorded for the clone carrying this T cell receptor (beta chain). What it binds is not known. The data stem from a study of T cells in Graves' hyperthyroidism and ophthalmopathy. Study results and caveats: Most expanded thyroid clonotypes above 0.001 recurred in blood.

Trimming left V 3 bases short and J 2 bases short, with 10 bases between. This CDR3 has 14 amino acids. Germline V gene sequence: CDR1 KGHDR, CDR2 SFDVKD. Patients between 18 and 65 years old had hyperthyroidism, newly diagnosed and lasting under 2 months. The diagnostic basis comprised clinical symptoms, serum thyroxine and TRAb, thyroid ultrasound and orbital computed tomography. The investigators amplified TCR beta CDR3 regions from RNA transcripts. The HTBI set primed first-round TCR CDR3 RT-PCR. TCRdb analysed the multiplex PCR reads with MiXCR anew, one entry per CDR3 protein. The sample contains about 290,000 distinct CDR3 sequences, approximately 15% of which appear only once.

The TCR was taken from a woman between 40 and 50 years old with Graves' hyperthyroidism. The rearrangement joins TRBV24-1 to TRBJ2-7; unclear D gene. Input material: blood. For the CDR3, the DNA is TGTGCCACCAGTGATCCGGTGGATCCCTACGAGCAGTACTTC. This encodes CATSDPVDPYEQYF.